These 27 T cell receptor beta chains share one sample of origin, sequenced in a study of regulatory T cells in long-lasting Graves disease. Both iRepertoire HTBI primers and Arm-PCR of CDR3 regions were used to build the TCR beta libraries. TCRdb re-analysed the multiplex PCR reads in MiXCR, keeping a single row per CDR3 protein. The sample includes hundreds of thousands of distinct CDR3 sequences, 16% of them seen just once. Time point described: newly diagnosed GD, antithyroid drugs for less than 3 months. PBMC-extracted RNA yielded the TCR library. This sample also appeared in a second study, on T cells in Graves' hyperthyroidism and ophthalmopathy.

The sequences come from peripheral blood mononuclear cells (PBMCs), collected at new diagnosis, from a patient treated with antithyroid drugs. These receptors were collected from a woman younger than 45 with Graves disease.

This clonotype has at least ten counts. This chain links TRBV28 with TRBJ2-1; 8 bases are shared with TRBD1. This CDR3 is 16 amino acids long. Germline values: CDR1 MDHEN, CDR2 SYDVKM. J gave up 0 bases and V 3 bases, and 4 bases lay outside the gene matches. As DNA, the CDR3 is TGTGCCAGCAGTTTTTTTGGGACAGGCTCCTACAATGAGCAGTTCTTC. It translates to CASSFFGTGSYNEQFF.

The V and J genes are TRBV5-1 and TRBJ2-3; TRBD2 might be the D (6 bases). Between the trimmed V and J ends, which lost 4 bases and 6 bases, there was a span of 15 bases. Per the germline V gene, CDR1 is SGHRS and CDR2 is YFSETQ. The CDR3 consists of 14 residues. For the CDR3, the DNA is TGCGCCAGCAGCACGGGAGATTCTACCGATACGCAGTATTTT. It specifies CASSTGDSTDTQYF.

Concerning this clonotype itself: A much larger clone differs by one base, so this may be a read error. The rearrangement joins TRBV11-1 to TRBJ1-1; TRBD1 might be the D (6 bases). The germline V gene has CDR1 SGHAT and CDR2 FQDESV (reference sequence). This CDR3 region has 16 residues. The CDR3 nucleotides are TGTGCCAGCAGCCCCGGCTATGGGGGGCTGAGGACTGAAGCTTCCTTT. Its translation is CASSPGYGGLRTEASF.

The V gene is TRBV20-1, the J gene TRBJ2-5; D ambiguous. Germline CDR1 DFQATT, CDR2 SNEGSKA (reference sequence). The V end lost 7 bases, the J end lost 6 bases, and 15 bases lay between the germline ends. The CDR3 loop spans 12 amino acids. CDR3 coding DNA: TGCAGTGGCAAGCAGGCCCTCCAGACCCAGTACTTC. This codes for CSGKQALQTQYF.

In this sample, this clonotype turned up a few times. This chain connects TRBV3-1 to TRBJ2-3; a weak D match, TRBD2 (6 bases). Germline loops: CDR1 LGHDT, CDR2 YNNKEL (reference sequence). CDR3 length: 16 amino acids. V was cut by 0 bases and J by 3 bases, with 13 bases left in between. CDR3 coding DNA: TGTGCCAGCAGCCAAGATAAAGGCGGGAAGACAGATACGCAGTATTTT. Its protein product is CASSQDKGGKTDTQYF.

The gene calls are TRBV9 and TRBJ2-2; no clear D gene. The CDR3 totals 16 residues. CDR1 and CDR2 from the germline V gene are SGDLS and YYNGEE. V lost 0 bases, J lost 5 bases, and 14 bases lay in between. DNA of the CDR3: TGTGCCAGCAGCGTAGCGGGTGGTGCGTTGACCGGGGAGCTGTTTTTT. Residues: CASSVAGGALTGELFF.

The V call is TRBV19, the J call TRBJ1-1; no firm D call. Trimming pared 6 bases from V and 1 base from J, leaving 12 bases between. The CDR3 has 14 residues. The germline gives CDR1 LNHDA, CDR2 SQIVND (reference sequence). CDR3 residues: CASRPREGNTEAFF. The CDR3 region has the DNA TGTGCCAGTAGACCCCGGGAGGGGAACACTGAAGCTTTCTTT.

The CDR3 DNA reads TGTGCCATCAGGACCTCTTACGGCAGGGGAGAGGCGGAGACCCAGTACTTC. Amino acid sequence: CAIRTSYGRGEAETQYF. The chain employs TRBV10-3 and TRBJ2-5; maybe TRBD1 (6 bases). Germline loops: CDR1 ENHRY, CDR2 SYGVKD. The germline V and J ends were trimmed by 6 bases and 5 bases, with 25 bases remaining between them. This CDR3 is built from 17 residues.

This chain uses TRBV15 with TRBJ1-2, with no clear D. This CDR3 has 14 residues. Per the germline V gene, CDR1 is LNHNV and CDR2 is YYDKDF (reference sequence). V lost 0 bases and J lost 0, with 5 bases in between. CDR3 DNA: TGTGCCACCAGCAGAGATGGCTCTAACTATGGCTACACCTTC. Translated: CATSRDGSNYGYTF.

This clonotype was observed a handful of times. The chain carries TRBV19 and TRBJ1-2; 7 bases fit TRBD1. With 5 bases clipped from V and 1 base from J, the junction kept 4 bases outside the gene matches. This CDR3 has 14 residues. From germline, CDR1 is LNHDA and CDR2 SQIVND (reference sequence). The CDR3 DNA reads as TGTGCCAGTAGTTACAGGGGCGGTAACTATGGCTACACCTTC. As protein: CASSYRGGNYGYTF.

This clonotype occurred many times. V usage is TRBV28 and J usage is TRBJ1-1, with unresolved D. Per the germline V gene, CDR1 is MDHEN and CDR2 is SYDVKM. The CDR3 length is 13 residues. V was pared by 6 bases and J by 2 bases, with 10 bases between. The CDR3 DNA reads TGTGCCAGCAGATTACTATTAAACACTGAAGCTTTCTTT. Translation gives CASRLLLNTEAFF.

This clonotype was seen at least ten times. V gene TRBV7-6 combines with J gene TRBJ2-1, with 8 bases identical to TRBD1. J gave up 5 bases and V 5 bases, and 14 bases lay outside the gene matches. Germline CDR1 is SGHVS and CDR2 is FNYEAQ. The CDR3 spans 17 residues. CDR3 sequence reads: CASSPGSWTGLNNEQFF. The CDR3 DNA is TGTGCCAGCAGCCCTGGGAGCTGGACAGGGCTAAACAATGAGCAGTTCTTC.

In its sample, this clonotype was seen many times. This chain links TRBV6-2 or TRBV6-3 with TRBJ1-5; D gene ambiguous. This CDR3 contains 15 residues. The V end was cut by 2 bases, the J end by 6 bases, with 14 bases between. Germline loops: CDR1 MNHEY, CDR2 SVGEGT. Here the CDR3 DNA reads TGTGCCAGCAGTTACGGCCTGGATTTTACTCAGCCCCAGCATTTT. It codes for CASSYGLDFTQPQHF.

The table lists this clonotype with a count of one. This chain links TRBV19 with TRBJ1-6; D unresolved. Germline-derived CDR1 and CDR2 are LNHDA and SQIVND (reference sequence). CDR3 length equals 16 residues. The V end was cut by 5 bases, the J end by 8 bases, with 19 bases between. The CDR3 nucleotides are TGTGCCAGTAGTTCCCTCGGAGTCTCGAACGATTCACCCCTCCACTTT. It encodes CASSSLGVSNDSPLHF.

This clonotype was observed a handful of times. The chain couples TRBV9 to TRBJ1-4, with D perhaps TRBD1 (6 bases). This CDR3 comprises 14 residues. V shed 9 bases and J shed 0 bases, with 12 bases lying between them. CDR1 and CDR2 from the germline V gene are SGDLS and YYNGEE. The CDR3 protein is CATVRDTTNEKLFF. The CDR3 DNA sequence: TGTGCCACAGTCCGGGACACAACTAATGAAAAACTGTTTTTT.

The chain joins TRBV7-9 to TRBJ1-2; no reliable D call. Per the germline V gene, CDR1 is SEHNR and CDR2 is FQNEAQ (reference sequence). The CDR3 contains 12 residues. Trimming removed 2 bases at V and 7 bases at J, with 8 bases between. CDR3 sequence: CASSLPAVGYTF. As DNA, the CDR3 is TGTGCCAGCAGCTTACCCGCAGTTGGCTACACCTTC.

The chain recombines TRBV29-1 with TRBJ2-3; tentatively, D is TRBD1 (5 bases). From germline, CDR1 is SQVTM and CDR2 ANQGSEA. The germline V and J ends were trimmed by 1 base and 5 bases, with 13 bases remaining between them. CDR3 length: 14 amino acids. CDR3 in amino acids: CSVEGGLFIDTQYF. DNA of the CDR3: TGCAGCGTTGAAGGGGGCCTTTTCATAGATACGCAGTATTTT.

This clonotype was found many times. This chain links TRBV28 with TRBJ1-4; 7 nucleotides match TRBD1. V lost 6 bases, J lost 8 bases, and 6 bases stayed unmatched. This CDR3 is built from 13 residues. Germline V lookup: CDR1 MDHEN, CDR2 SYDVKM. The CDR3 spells CASRPTGVEKLFF. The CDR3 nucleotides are TGTGCCAGCAGACCTACAGGGGTGGAAAAACTGTTTTTT. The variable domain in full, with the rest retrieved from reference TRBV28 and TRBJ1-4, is DVKVTQSSRYLVKRTGEKVFLECVQDMDHENMFWYRQDPGLGLRLIYFSYDVKMKEKGDIPEGYSVSREKKERFSLILESASTNQTSMYLCASRPTGVEKLFFGSGTQLSVL.

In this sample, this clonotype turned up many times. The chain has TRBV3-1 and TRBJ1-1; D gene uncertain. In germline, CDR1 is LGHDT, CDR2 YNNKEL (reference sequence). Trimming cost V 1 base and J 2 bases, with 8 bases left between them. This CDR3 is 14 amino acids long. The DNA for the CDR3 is TGTGCCAGCAGCCAAGTGGGAATTAACACTGAAGCTTTCTTT. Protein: CASSQVGINTEAFF.

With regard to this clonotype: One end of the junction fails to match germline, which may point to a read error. The DNA of the CDR3 is TGTGCCAGCAGTTACTCGCATACCGTTAATCAAAAACTGTTTTTT. Translated, it gives CASSYSHTVNQKLFF. The chain couples TRBV6-2 or TRBV6-3 to TRBJ1-4; D call uncertain. This CDR3 has 15 residues. Germline V lookup: CDR1 MNHEY, CDR2 SVGEGT.

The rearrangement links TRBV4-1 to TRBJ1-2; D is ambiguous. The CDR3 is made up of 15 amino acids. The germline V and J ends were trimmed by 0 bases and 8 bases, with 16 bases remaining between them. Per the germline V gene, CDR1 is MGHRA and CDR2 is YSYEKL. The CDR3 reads CASSQDRAATSGYTF. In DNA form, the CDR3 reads TGCGCCAGCAGCCAAGATCGAGCCGCCACCTCCGGCTACACCTTC.

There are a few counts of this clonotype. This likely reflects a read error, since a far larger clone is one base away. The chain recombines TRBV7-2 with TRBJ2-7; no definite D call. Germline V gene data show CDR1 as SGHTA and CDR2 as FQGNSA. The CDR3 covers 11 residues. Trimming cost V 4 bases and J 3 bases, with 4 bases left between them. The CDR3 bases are TGTGCCAGCAGCTCAGACTACGAGCAGTACTTC. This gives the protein CASSSDYEQYF.

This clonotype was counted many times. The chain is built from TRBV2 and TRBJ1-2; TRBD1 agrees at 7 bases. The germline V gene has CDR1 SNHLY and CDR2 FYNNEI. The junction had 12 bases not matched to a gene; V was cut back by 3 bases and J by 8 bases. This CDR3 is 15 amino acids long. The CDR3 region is CASSDGLEGAKGYTF. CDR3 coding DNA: TGTGCCAGCAGTGATGGGCTAGAGGGGGCGAAGGGCTACACCTTC. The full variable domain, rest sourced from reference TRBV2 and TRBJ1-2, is EPEVTQTPSHQVTQMGQEVILRCVPISNHLYFYWYRQILGQKVEFLVSFYNNEISEKSEIFDDQFSVERPDGSNFTLKIRSTKLEDSAMYFCASSDGLEGAKGYTFGSGTRLTVV.

The CDR3 DNA reads TGTGCCAGTATGGCTGCCGGGGGCAGGGGGCTGAAGATGAACACTGAAGCTTTCTTT. Protein product: CASMAAGGRGLKMNTEAFF. This chain links TRBV19 with TRBJ1-1; 8 bases map to TRBD1. Germline CDR1 reads LNHDA; CDR2 reads SQIVND (reference sequence). The CDR3 is 19 residues long. V lost 7 bases, J lost 0 bases, and 19 bases stayed unmatched. Supplemented by reference TRBV19 and TRBJ1-1, the full variable domain reads DGGITQSPKYLFRKEGQNVTLSCEQNLNHDAMYWYRQDPGQGLRLIYYSQIVNDFQKGDIAEGYSVSREKKESFPLTVTSAQKNPTAFYLCASMAAGGRGLKMNTEAFFGQGTRLTVV.

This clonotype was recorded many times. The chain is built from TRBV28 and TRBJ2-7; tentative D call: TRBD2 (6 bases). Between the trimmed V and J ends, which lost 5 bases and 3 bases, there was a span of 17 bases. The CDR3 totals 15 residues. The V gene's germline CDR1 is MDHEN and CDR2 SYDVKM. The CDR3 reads CASSPTAGRDYEQYF. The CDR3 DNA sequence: TGTGCCAGCAGTCCGACGGCGGGAAGGGACTACGAGCAGTACTTC.

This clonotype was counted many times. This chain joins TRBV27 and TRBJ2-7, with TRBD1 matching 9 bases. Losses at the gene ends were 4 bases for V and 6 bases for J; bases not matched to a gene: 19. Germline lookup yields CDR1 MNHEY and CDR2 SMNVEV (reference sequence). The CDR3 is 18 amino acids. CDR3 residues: CASSSTRQLTGGRGEQYF. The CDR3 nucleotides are TGTGCCAGCAGTTCCACCCGGCAGCTGACAGGGGGTCGCGGCGAGCAGTACTTC.

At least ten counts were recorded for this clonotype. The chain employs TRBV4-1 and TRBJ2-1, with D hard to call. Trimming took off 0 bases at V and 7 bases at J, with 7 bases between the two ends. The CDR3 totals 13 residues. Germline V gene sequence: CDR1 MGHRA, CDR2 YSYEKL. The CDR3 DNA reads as TGCGCCAGCAGCCAAGATCCCAGGAATGAGCAGTTCTTC. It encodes CASSQDPRNEQFF.